The 27 T cell receptor beta chains below were found in one sample sequenced in a study of cytotoxic CD8 clonotypes in ibrutinib-treated CLL. The repertoire was sequenced with immunoSEQ multiplex PCR; TCRdb's copy has only in-frame clones and lacks some. The profile shows nearly 300,000 clones, 60% to 80% of them singletons. The source material was PBMCs, sampled at disease progression, from a patient treated with ibrutinib. The receptor source for this set is a human donor with chronic lymphocytic leukemia.

This chain's CDR3 is CSVEDREGLGYTF. Written as DNA, the CDR3 is TGCAGCGTTGAAGATCGGGAGGGGCTCGGCTACACCTTC. This rearrangement joins TRBV29-1 to TRBJ1-2, with D perhaps TRBD1 (5 bases). Germline loops: CDR1 SQVTM, CDR2 ANQGSEA. Trimming removed 0 bases at V and 8 bases at J, with 13 bases between. The CDR3 runs to 13 residues.

This rearrangement joins TRBV5-8 to TRBJ2-7; 7 nucleotides match TRBD2. J was trimmed by 3 bases and V by 5 bases; bases with no gene match: 11. This CDR3 is built from 15 residues. From germline, CDR1 is SGHTS and CDR2 YDEGEE. The CDR3 is CASSPGTNALYEQYF. The CDR3 DNA follows: TGTGCCAGCAGTCCCGGGACTAACGCCCTCTACGAGCAGTACTTC.

The chain uses TRBV5-1 and TRBJ2-1, with D unclear. Germline V lookup: CDR1 SGHRS, CDR2 YFSETQ. V was pared by 3 bases and J by 8 bases, with 15 bases between. The length of the CDR3 is 14 residues. The CDR3, as DNA: TGCGCCAGCAGCTGGACCATATCACTCGATGAGCAGTTCTTC. This encodes CASSWTISLDEQFF.

This clone was seen once. In nucleotides, the CDR3 is TGTGCCAGCAGTTCTGTGGCAGGGTATAATTCACCCCTCCACTTT. It encodes CASSSVAGYNSPLHF. The chain carries TRBV6-5 and TRBJ1-6, with D maybe TRBD1 (5 bases). In germline, CDR1 is MNHEY, CDR2 SVGAGI. V was pared by 4 bases and J by 4 bases, with 11 bases between. CDR3 length: 15 amino acids.

This clone was seen ten or more times. V usage is TRBV6-1 and J usage is TRBJ2-7; TRBD1 aligns across 8 bases. The trim removed 6 bases at V and 0 bases at J, leaving 1 base unmatched. This CDR3 spans 13 amino acids. Per the germline V gene, CDR1 is MNHNS and CDR2 is SASEGT. This CDR3 reads CASRDRGSYEQYF. Here the CDR3 DNA reads TGTGCCAGCAGAGACAGGGGCTCCTACGAGCAGTACTTC.

V gene TRBV28 combines with J gene TRBJ2-3, with TRBD2 matching 7 bases. From germline, CDR1 is MDHEN and CDR2 SYDVKM. After removal of 3 bases from V and 4 bases from J, the junction contained 7 bases not matched to a gene. This CDR3 is 15 amino acids long. The CDR3 protein is CASSLMGGVADTQYF. The CDR3 bases are TGTGCCAGCAGTTTGATGGGAGGGGTGGCAGATACGCAGTATTTT.

This rearrangement joins TRBV6-1 to TRBJ2-1, with D hard to call. The V gene lost 6 bases and the J gene lost 0 bases, with 9 bases spanning the gap. CDR3 size: 14 residues. The V gene's germline CDR1 is MNHNS and CDR2 SASEGT. CDR3 protein: CASRTYSSYNEQFF. The CDR3 nucleotides read TGTGCCAGCAGGACCTACAGCTCCTACAATGAGCAGTTCTTC.

The chain has TRBV5-6 and TRBJ1-4; no reliable D call. This CDR3 comprises 14 residues. The V gene lost 2 bases and the J gene lost 7 bases, with 12 bases spanning the gap. CDR1 and CDR2 (germline): SGHDT, YYEEEE. CDR3 in amino acids: CASSFWGTGEKLFF. In DNA, the CDR3 is TGTGCCAGCAGCTTCTGGGGAACTGGTGAAAAACTGTTTTTT.

The rearrangement uses TRBV7-2 and TRBJ2-7; no reliable D call. The CDR3 loop spans 14 amino acids. CDR1 SGHTA and CDR2 FQGNSA come from the germline V gene. V lost 3 bases to trimming and J lost 4 bases, with 13 bases between them. The DNA of the CDR3 is TGTGCCAGCAGCTTCTCGAGCCGATTATACGAGCAGTACTTC. It encodes CASSFSSRLYEQYF.

The chain joins TRBV4-1 to TRBJ2-5; D gene unclear. Germline CDR1 reads MGHRA; CDR2 reads YSYEKL. The CDR3 spans 15 residues. Between the trimmed V and J ends, which lost 0 bases and 5 bases, there was a span of 13 bases. The CDR3 protein is CASSQDDPSRETQYF. Here the CDR3 DNA reads TGCGCCAGCAGCCAAGATGACCCGTCCCGGGAGACCCAGTACTTC.

The J gene is TRBJ2-4, the V gene TRBV6-6, with D possibly being TRBD2 (5 bases). CDR1 is MNHNY and CDR2 is SVGAGI in the germline V gene (reference sequence). Trimming stripped 1 base from V and 3 bases from J, with 10 bases between. The CDR3 totals 15 residues. CDR3 loop: CASSYYGEGKNIQYF. The CDR3 DNA reads as TGTGCCAGCAGTTACTACGGGGAAGGCAAAAACATTCAGTACTTC.

The CDR3 DNA sequence: TGTGCCAGCAGCTTTGGGGGTACTAATGAAAAACTGTTTTTT. As protein: CASSFGGTNEKLFF. The gene calls are TRBV7-9 and TRBJ1-4, with D maybe TRBD1 (5 bases). The CDR3 sequence is 14 residues long. Between the trimmed V and J ends, which lost 3 bases and 2 bases, there was a span of 7 bases. CDR1 and CDR2 from the germline V gene are SEHNR and FQNEAQ (reference sequence).

This rearrangement joins TRBV11-2 to TRBJ2-1; 8 bases are shared with TRBD2. CDR1 and CDR2 from the germline V gene are SGHAT and FQNNGV. The CDR3 is 15 amino acids. Germline trimming cut 6 bases from V and 9 bases from J; bases unmatched to any gene: 13. Here the CDR3 reads CASSTMGLGFGEQFF. CDR3 DNA sequence: TGTGCCAGCAGTACAATGGGACTAGGATTCGGTGAGCAGTTCTTC.

The chain is built from TRBV6-1 and TRBJ1-5; D is ambiguous. The germline V gene encodes CDR1 MNHNS and CDR2 SASEGT. V lost 11 bases and J 2 bases, leaving 13 bases between the germline ends. This CDR3 contains 13 residues. CDR3 loop: CAVPVLGNQPQHF. CDR3 coding DNA: TGTGCCGTCCCGGTCCTCGGCAATCAGCCCCAGCATTTT.

V usage is TRBV5-1 and J usage is TRBJ1-4; D is perhaps TRBD1 (5 bases). CDR1 SGHRS and CDR2 YFSETQ come from the germline V gene. The CDR3 contains 15 residues. Between the trimmed V and J ends, which lost 3 bases and 4 bases, there was a span of 13 bases. The CDR3 here is CASSSSQGFNEKLFF. CDR3 coding DNA: TGCGCCAGCAGCTCGTCTCAGGGTTTTAATGAAAAACTGTTTTTT.

The DNA for the CDR3 is TGTGCCAGCAGTTACCGGGACAGTAAGGGCTACACCTTC. This translates into CASSYRDSKGYTF. The genes are TRBV6-5 and TRBJ1-2; 7 positions agree with TRBD1. Germline V gives CDR1 MNHEY, CDR2 SVGAGI. The trim removed 2 bases at V and 8 bases at J, leaving 5 bases unmatched. The CDR3 consists of 13 residues.

This clone was detected a few times. The chain couples TRBV29-1 to TRBJ1-2, with D possibly TRBD1 on 6 matching bases. There are 12 residues in the CDR3. Germline-derived CDR1 and CDR2 are SQVTM and ANQGSEA. V gave up 7 bases and J gave up 0 bases, with 9 bases separating them. CDR3 amino acids: CSGGTSNYGYTF. DNA of the CDR3: TGCAGCGGAGGGACATCTAACTATGGCTACACCTTC.

The CDR3 coding sequence is TGTGCCAGCAGTTTAGTGACAGGCTCGGTCGAGCAGTACTTC. This gives the protein CASSLVTGSVEQYF. The chain uses TRBV27 and TRBJ2-7, with D maybe TRBD1 (6 bases). Germline loops: CDR1 MNHEY, CDR2 SMNVEV (reference sequence). With 2 bases removed from V and 6 bases from J, the gap between germline ends came to 14 bases. The CDR3 contains 14 residues.

This sequence joins TRBV27 and TRBJ2-2; D is undetermined. This CDR3 has 13 residues. CDR1 and CDR2 (germline): MNHEY, SMNVEV (reference sequence). V dropped 3 bases and J dropped 4 bases, with 6 bases sitting between them. The CDR3 here is CASSFVVTGELFF. In DNA form, the CDR3 reads TGTGCCAGCAGTTTCGTAGTCACCGGGGAGCTGTTTTTT.

This chain joins TRBV6-1 and TRBJ1-3; D remains unclear. Germline loops: CDR1 MNHNS, CDR2 SASEGT. Deletions cut 7 bases from V and 4 bases from J, with 5 bases between. The CDR3 sequence is 11 residues long. CDR3 in amino acids: CASKWGNTIYF. The DNA for the CDR3 is TGTGCCAGCAAATGGGGAAACACCATATATTTT.

This chain connects TRBV12-5 to TRBJ1-5, with 8 nucleotides matching TRBD1. CDR1 and CDR2 from the germline V gene are LGHNT and FRNRAP. The CDR3 totals 16 residues. V was pared by 3 bases and J by 2 bases, with 6 bases of the junction left unmatched. CDR3 region: CASGFSETGGNQPQHF. The CDR3 nucleotides read TGTGCTAGTGGTTTTTCAGAGACAGGGGGCAATCAGCCCCAGCATTTT.

In DNA form, the CDR3 reads TGTGCCAGCAGCTTACAGGTAGTAGGACTAGCGACAAGACTTGGGGAGCTGTTTTTT. Its protein is CASSLQVVGLATRLGELFF. The rearrangement links TRBV7-2 to TRBJ2-2, with 9 bases identical to TRBD2. The V segment lost 2 bases and the J segment 8 bases; nucleotides outside the gene matches: 18. The germline V gene encodes CDR1 SGHTA and CDR2 FQGNSA. The CDR3 extends over 19 amino acids.

This chain links TRBV6-5 with TRBJ1-1; maybe TRBD1 (5 bases). The CDR3 runs to 13 residues. The germline V gene has CDR1 MNHEY and CDR2 SVGAGI. Trimming removed 6 bases from V and 8 bases from J, with 16 bases in between. As DNA, the CDR3 is TGTGCCAGCAGGCCTCCTTGGACACTCGAAGCTTTCTTT. Its translation: CASRPPWTLEAFF.

The chain uses TRBV11-3 and TRBJ1-6, with 7 positions matching TRBD1. Germline V gives CDR1 SGHNT, CDR2 YENEEA. The CDR3 is 14 residues long. V shed 5 bases and J 7 bases; nucleotides not matched to a gene: 5. As DNA, the CDR3 is TGTGCCAGCAGCCGACAGGGTGAGAATTCACCCCTCCACTTT. Translation: CASSRQGENSPLHF.

The chain joins TRBV7-9 to TRBJ2-5; D not certain. In germline, CDR1 is SEHNR, CDR2 FQNEAQ (reference sequence). CDR3 length equals 15 residues. V was shortened by 3 bases and J by 0 bases, with 11 bases between the two germline ends. The CDR3 region is CASSFLFGYQETQYF. CDR3 DNA: TGTGCCAGCAGCTTCTTATTCGGATACCAAGAGACCCAGTACTTC.

The V gene is TRBV19, the J gene TRBJ1-2, with D possibly being TRBD1 (5 bases). From germline, CDR1 is LNHDA and CDR2 SQIVND (reference sequence). Between the trimmed V and J ends, which lost 3 bases and 7 bases, there was a span of 12 bases. The length of the CDR3 is 13 residues. The CDR3 is CASSIRGIGGYTF. The CDR3 coding sequence is TGTGCCAGTAGTATTAGGGGTATAGGTGGCTACACCTTC.

This clone was observed a few times. The genes are TRBV13 and TRBJ1-6; 9 positions match TRBD1. CDR3 length: 15 residues. Germline values: CDR1 PRHDT, CDR2 FYEKMQ (reference sequence). Trimming removed 0 bases from V and 6 bases from J; junction bases left unmatched: 0. DNA of the CDR3: TGTGCCAGCAGCTTAGGGGACAGGGGTAATTCACCCCTCCACTTT. Protein product: CASSLGDRGNSPLHF.